This TCR beta chain was sequenced during a study of blood T cell repertoires in COVID-19. Study background: The United States, Italy and Spain were the sources of the acute and convalescent COVID-19 samples.

Membership in each cohort depended on participant-reported clinical history. Libraries were prepared by immunoSEQ multiplex PCR; TCRdb keeps only in-frame clonotypes and omits some of them. The sample shows roughly 430,000 clones, approximately 86% of them seen only once. Losses at the gene ends were 2 bases for V and 6 bases for J; bases not matched to a gene: 5. The length of the CDR3 is 14 residues. The germline CDR1 and CDR2 sequences are MNHEY and SVGAGI. The receptor's source is a woman aged 40 to 55 with acute COVID-19. Material for sequencing was PBMCs or T cells enriched from blood (not recorded which). The chain recombines TRBV6-5 with TRBJ1-1, with TRBD1 identical over 8 bases. In nucleotides, the CDR3 is TGTGCCAGCAGTTACGGTCCGGGACAGGCTGAAGCTTTCTTT. Its translation is CASSYGPGQAEAFF.